This T cell receptor (beta chain) derives from a study of T-cell memory formation after mild COVID-19. With 4 bases clipped from V and 6 bases from J, the junction kept 13 bases outside the gene matches. The CDR3 contains 15 residues. In germline, CDR1 is GTSNPN, CDR2 SVGIG (reference sequence). One entry per CDR3 protein results from TCRdb running MiXCR on the 5' RACE reads. The sample records about 130,000 distinct CDR3 sequences, 16% being singletons. Sequencing used PBMCs or a T cell subset sorted from them (not recorded which). This chain joins TRBV30 and TRBJ2-7; 9 positions match TRBD1. The origin of this receptor is an adult woman who had mild COVID-19 (a few samples of this study predate the infection). Cell type and time point are not known. In DNA form, the CDR3 reads TGTGCCTGGAACAGTTGGGGGACAGGGAACTCCGAGCAGTACTTC. It yields the protein CAWNSWGTGNSEQYF.